This TCR beta chain was captured by sequencing in a study of blood T cells in healthy people across ages. Overall study findings and caveats: With age, beta diversity per million T cells declined roughly linearly, significantly by 40 to 50. In the absence of known donor CMV status, changes in expanded clonotypes were possibly confounded. The long-lived group displayed more naive CD4+ cells, plus higher diversity, than the aged donors did.

The authors ran a second PCR of 7 to 11 cycles using a sample-barcoded 5' primer and a J-beta primer mix. Every sample returned 2.5 million or more CDR3-containing paired-end reads. TCRdb recomputed calls from the 5' RACE reads with MiXCR, one row per CDR3 protein. The data contain more than 1.4 million distinct CDR3 sequences, 42% of them singletons. This CDR3 region has 8 residues. As concerns this clonotype: Antigen: not known.

The sequenced material came from blood. The clonotype originates from a woman aged 18-29 years in good health. The J gene is TRBJ1-4, the V gene TRBV21-1. TRBV21-1 is an annotated pseudogene. The CDR3 DNA follows: TGTGCCACCATAGGACTGTTTTTT. Encoded protein: CATIGLFF.